This TCR beta chain was recorded in a study of blood T cell repertoires in COVID-19. The germline CDR1 and CDR2 sequences are LGHDT and YNNKEL (reference sequence). This CDR3 has 16 residues. Trimming cost V 1 base and J 0 bases, with 12 bases left between them. Method: immunoSEQ multiplex PCR; TCRdb's copy keeps in-frame clones and lacks some. The data show a few hundred thousand clones, approximately 82% seen once. This TCR derives from a man aged 35 to 55 who had been exposed to COVID-19. Sequences were obtained from PBMCs or T cells enriched from blood (not recorded which). The genes are TRBV3-1 (or the pseudogene TRBV3-2) and TRBJ1-1; possibly TRBD1 for D (5 bases). CDR3 sequence (DNA): TGTGCCAGCAGCCAAGCAAGGGGCGGTCTGAACACTGAAGCTTTCTTT. Protein product: CASSQARGGLNTEAFF.